A single sample is the source of the 22 T cell receptor beta chains below, sequenced in a study of T cell changes during pregnancy in multiple sclerosis. TCRdb's copy holds only in-frame clones and misses some; the assay was immunoSEQ multiplex PCR. The repertoire holds approximately 53,000 clones, with around nine tenths as singletons. This material consisted of CD4+ T cells from peripheral blood mononuclear cells, taken in the second trimester of pregnancy. These receptor sequences come from a female donor with multiple sclerosis, enrolled in a pregnancy study.

CDR3 DNA sequence: TGTGCCAGCAGCTTAAATGCAGGGGATAATTCACCCCTCCACTTT. Its protein is CASSLNAGDNSPLHF. The genes are TRBV11-1 and TRBJ1-6; D is possibly TRBD1 (6 bases). V was shortened by 2 bases and J by 5 bases, with 10 bases between the two germline ends. CDR1 is SGHAT, CDR2 FQDESV, per germline (reference sequence). The CDR3 contains 15 residues.

The chain has TRBV5-5 and TRBJ1-4; D is unresolved. Germline V lookup: CDR1 SGHKS, CDR2 YYEKEE (reference sequence). The CDR3 spans 12 residues. Trimming stripped 4 bases from V and 8 bases from J, with 9 bases between. In DNA, the CDR3 is TGTGCCAGCAGCCTGGGCGTGGAAAAACTGTTTTTT. This gives the protein CASSLGVEKLFF. Filled out from reference TRBV5-5 and TRBJ1-4, the complete variable domain reads DAGVTQSPTHLIKTRGQQVTLRCSPISGHKSVSWYQQVLGQGPQFIFQYYEKEERGRGNFPDRFSARQFPNYSSELNVNALLLGDSALYLCASSLGVEKLFFGSGTQLSVL.

This chain links TRBV6-1 with TRBJ2-7; D is perhaps TRBD2 (5 bases). Germline assignment: CDR1 MNHNS and CDR2 SASEGT. This CDR3 comprises 15 residues. Trimming removed 1 base at V and 4 bases at J, with 14 bases between. CDR3: CASSEDPSRSYEQYF. The CDR3 DNA reads as TGTGCCAGCAGTGAAGACCCTAGCAGGAGTTACGAGCAGTACTTC.

The rearrangement links TRBV28 to TRBJ1-3; the D gene is possibly TRBD1 (6 bases). The V end lost 11 bases, the J end lost 0 bases, and 14 bases lay between the germline ends. The length of the CDR3 is 14 residues. Germline CDR1 is MDHEN and CDR2 is SYDVKM. The chain's CDR3 is CAVAQGGSGNTIYF. CDR3 nucleotides: TGTGCCGTCGCCCAAGGGGGCTCTGGAAACACCATATATTTT. The whole variable domain, filled in from reference TRBV28 and TRBJ1-3, reads DVKVTQSSRYLVKRTGEKVFLECVQDMDHENMFWYRQDPGLGLRLIYFSYDVKMKEKGDIPEGYSVSREKKERFSLILESASTNQTSMYLCAVAQGGSGNTIYFGEGSWLTVV.

The CDR3 sequence: CASSVDPAGTYRELFF. For the CDR3, the DNA is TGTGCCAGCAGCGTAGATCCAGCGGGGACCTACCGGGAGCTGTTTTTT. The V call is TRBV9, the J call TRBJ2-2, with TRBD2 identical over 7 bases. Trimming removed 0 bases from V and 9 bases from J; junction bases left unmatched: 11. The CDR3 runs to 16 residues. Germline V gives CDR1 SGDLS, CDR2 YYNGEE. Full variable domain (rest looked up from reference TRBV9 and TRBJ2-2): DSGVTQTPKHLITATGQRVTLRCSPRSGDLSVYWYQQSLDQGLQFLIQYYNGEERAKGNILERFSAQQFPDLHSELNLSSLELGDSALYFCASSVDPAGTYRELFFGEGSRLTVL.

The chain recombines TRBV5-4 with TRBJ2-5, with D possibly being TRBD2 (7 bases). This CDR3 comprises 15 residues. Trimming removed 4 bases from V and 3 bases from J, with 16 bases in between. Germline V lookup: CDR1 SGHNT, CDR2 YYREEE (reference sequence). CDR3 nucleotides: TGTGCCAGCAGCCCGGGGGGCGGACGGGAAGAGACCCAGTACTTC. Amino acids: CASSPGGGREETQYF.

The V gene is TRBV6-5, the J gene TRBJ1-1; 9 nucleotides match TRBD1. With V trimmed by 7 bases and J by 4 bases, 7 bases remained unmatched. CDR1 is MNHEY and CDR2 is SVGAGI in the germline V gene. The CDR3 is 14 amino acids. CDR3 nucleotides: TGTGCCAGCATTAACAGGGGGCTGACCACTGAAGCTTTCTTT. It codes for CASINRGLTTEAFF.

The J gene is TRBJ1-1, the V gene TRBV9, with 8 positions matching TRBD1. CDR1 is SGDLS, CDR2 YYNGEE, per germline. Trimming cost V 0 bases and J 4 bases; bases outside gene matches: 11. CDR3 length equals 17 residues. CDR3: CASSVEAGGRWGTEAFF. As DNA, the CDR3 is TGTGCCAGCAGCGTAGAAGCAGGGGGCAGGTGGGGCACTGAAGCTTTCTTT.

This rearrangement joins TRBV9 to TRBJ1-4; weak D call: TRBD1 (5 bases). CDR3 length: 12 amino acids. Germline CDR1 reads SGDLS; CDR2 reads YYNGEE. The V end lost 1 base, the J end lost 11 bases, and 9 bases lay between the germline ends. The CDR3 spells CASSVYAGKLFF. The CDR3 region has the DNA TGTGCCAGCAGCGTATACGCAGGGAAACTGTTTTTT. The variable domain in full, with the rest retrieved from reference TRBV9 and TRBJ1-4, is DSGVTQTPKHLITATGQRVTLRCSPRSGDLSVYWYQQSLDQGLQFLIQYYNGEERAKGNILERFSAQQFPDLHSELNLSSLELGDSALYFCASSVYAGKLFFGSGTQLSVL.

V gene TRBV7-3 combines with J gene TRBJ2-2; 9 positions match TRBD1. The CDR3 is made up of 16 amino acids. The V segment lost 5 bases and the J segment 2 bases; nucleotides outside the gene matches: 6. Germline assignment: CDR1 SGHTA and CDR2 FQGTGA. Here the CDR3 reads CASSDGTGTNTGELFF. The CDR3, as DNA: TGTGCCAGCAGCGACGGGACAGGGACCAACACCGGGGAGCTGTTTTTT.

The genes are TRBV9 and TRBJ1-1; a weak D match, TRBD1 (5 bases). Trimming cost V 0 bases and J 1 base, with 7 bases left between them. Germline CDR1 and CDR2: SGDLS and YYNGEE. This CDR3 is 14 amino acids long. The DNA of the CDR3 is TGTGCCAGCAGCGTAGGGGGCACGAACACTGAAGCTTTCTTT. This gives the protein CASSVGGTNTEAFF.

The CDR3 is CASSPGQGAAEQYF. The CDR3 nucleotides are TGCGCCAGCAGCCCCGGACAGGGCGCGGCCGAGCAGTACTTC. The J gene is TRBJ2-7, the V gene TRBV4-1; TRBD1 agrees at 8 bases. The CDR3 covers 14 residues. The junction had 8 bases not matched to a gene; V was cut back by 4 bases and J by 6 bases. Germline V lookup: CDR1 MGHRA, CDR2 YSYEKL.

V and J are TRBV5-4 and TRBJ1-5; 8 bases are a match to TRBD1. CDR1 is SGHNT, CDR2 YYREEE, per germline (reference sequence). V shed 3 bases, J shed 4 bases, and the junction held 6 bases outside the gene matches. CDR3 size: 15 residues. The CDR3 sequence is CASSSDQGANQPQHF. The CDR3 DNA reads TGTGCCAGCAGCTCGGATCAGGGGGCGAATCAGCCCCAGCATTTT.

This chain links TRBV5-1 with TRBJ2-7; 7 bases map to TRBD1. This CDR3 is built from 13 residues. Germline V gene sequence: CDR1 SGHRS, CDR2 YFSETQ. After removal of 0 bases from V and 9 bases from J, the junction contained 6 bases not matched to a gene. The CDR3 region is CASSLEQGIRQYF. DNA for the CDR3: TGCGCCAGCAGCTTGGAACAGGGGATAAGGCAGTACTTC.

Comments on this clone: Additional DNA sequences in this sample encode the identical CDR3. The chain combines TRBV9 with TRBJ2-1, with 10 bases matching TRBD2. The CDR3 covers 16 residues. The germline gives CDR1 SGDLS, CDR2 YYNGEE. The trim removed 0 bases at V and 3 bases at J, leaving 3 bases unmatched. The CDR3 nucleotides are TGTGCCAGCAGCGTAGGAGGACTAGCGGTCTACAATGAGCAGTTCTTC. Protein sequence: CASSVGGLAVYNEQFF.

The gene calls are TRBV30 and TRBJ1-5; tentatively, D is TRBD1 (6 bases). The CDR3 runs to 13 residues. V lost 1 base, J lost 6 bases, and 10 bases lay in between. From germline, CDR1 is GTSNPN and CDR2 SVGIG (reference sequence). The CDR3 nucleotides read TGTGCCTGGAGTGAGGGGGTCACTCAGCCCCAGCATTTT. This sequence encodes CAWSEGVTQPQHF.

The chain has TRBV5-1 and TRBJ2-5; 10 bases are shared with TRBD1. Germline values: CDR1 SGHRS, CDR2 YFSETQ. The ends lost 4 bases at V and 4 bases at J; junction bases unmatched: 4. The CDR3 has 14 residues. The CDR3 region is CASSPGTGAETQYF. The CDR3 nucleotides are TGCGCCAGCAGCCCCGGGACAGGGGCAGAGACCCAGTACTTC.

The chain carries TRBV19 and TRBJ2-4, with a weak D call TRBD1 (6 bases). The germline V gene encodes CDR1 LNHDA and CDR2 SQIVND (reference sequence). This CDR3 region has 16 residues. V lost 3 bases and J lost 4, with 16 bases in between. The CDR3 coding sequence is TGTGCCAGTAGTATCTCCCTTTGGACAGAAAAAAACATTCAGTACTTC. This codes for CASSISLWTEKNIQYF. Full variable domain (outside the CDR3, taken from reference TRBV19 and TRBJ2-4): DGGITQSPKYLFRKEGQNVTLSCEQNLNHDAMYWYRQDPGQGLRLIYYSQIVNDFQKGDIAEGYSVSREKKESFPLTVTSAQKNPTAFYLCASSISLWTEKNIQYFGAGTRLSVL.

The chain couples TRBV19 to TRBJ2-1, with a tentative D call TRBD2 (7 bases). This CDR3 has 16 residues. Trimming pared 1 base from V and 10 bases from J, leaving 20 bases between. Germline assignment: CDR1 LNHDA and CDR2 SQIVND (reference sequence). CDR3: CASSIGGGGGVGEQFF. The CDR3 DNA sequence: TGTGCCAGTAGTATAGGTGGCGGGGGCGGGGTCGGGGAGCAGTTCTTC.

The count of this clone is one. J is TRBJ1-1 and V is TRBV6-5; D unclear. Germline V lookup: CDR1 MNHEY, CDR2 SVGAGI. The CDR3 runs 15 residues. Trimming pared 5 bases from V and 2 bases from J, leaving 15 bases between. Here the CDR3 DNA reads TGTGCCAGCAGTCCTTCCTCCGGGAGAAACACTGAAGCTTTCTTT. It encodes CASSPSSGRNTEAFF.

As DNA, the CDR3 is TGTGCCAGCTCACAGGACAGGGGTGGCGAGCAGTACTTC. Translation: CASSQDRGGEQYF. The chain recombines TRBV18 with TRBJ2-7; 9 bases align to TRBD1. Germline V gene lookup returns CDR1 KGHSH and CDR2 LQKENI. The J segment lost 6 bases and the V segment lost 4 bases, leaving 4 bases of the junction unmatched. This CDR3 has 13 residues.

This clone was found once. The CDR3, as DNA: TGTGCCAGCAGTGAACGGGGAAGGAACACTGAAGCTTTCTTT. Translation gives CASSERGRNTEAFF. This chain links TRBV2 with TRBJ1-1; D is uncertain. V was clipped by 2 bases and J by 1 base, with 8 bases between them. The germline CDR1 and CDR2 sequences are SNHLY and FYNNEI. The CDR3 has 14 residues.